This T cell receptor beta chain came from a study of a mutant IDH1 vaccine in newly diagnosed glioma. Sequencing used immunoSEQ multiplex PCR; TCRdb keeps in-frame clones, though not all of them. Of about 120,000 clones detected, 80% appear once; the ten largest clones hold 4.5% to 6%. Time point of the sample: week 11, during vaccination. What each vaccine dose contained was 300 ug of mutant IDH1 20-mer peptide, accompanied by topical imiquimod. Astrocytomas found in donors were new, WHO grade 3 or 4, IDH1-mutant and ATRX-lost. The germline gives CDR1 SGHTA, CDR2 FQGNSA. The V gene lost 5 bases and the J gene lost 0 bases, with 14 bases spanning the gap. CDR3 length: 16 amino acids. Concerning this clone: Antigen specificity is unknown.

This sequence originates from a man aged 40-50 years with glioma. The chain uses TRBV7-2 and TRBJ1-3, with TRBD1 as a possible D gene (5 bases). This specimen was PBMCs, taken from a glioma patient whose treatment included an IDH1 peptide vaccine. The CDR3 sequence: CASSQRQPSSGNTIYF. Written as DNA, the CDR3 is TGTGCCAGCAGCCAAAGACAGCCATCCTCTGGAAACACCATATATTTT. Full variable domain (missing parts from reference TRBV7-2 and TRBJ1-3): GAGVSQSPSNKVTEKGKDVELRCDPISGHTALYWYRQSLGQGLEFLIYFQGNSAPDKSGLPSDRFSAERTGGSVSTLTIQRTQQEDSAVYLCASSQRQPSSGNTIYFGEGSWLTVV.